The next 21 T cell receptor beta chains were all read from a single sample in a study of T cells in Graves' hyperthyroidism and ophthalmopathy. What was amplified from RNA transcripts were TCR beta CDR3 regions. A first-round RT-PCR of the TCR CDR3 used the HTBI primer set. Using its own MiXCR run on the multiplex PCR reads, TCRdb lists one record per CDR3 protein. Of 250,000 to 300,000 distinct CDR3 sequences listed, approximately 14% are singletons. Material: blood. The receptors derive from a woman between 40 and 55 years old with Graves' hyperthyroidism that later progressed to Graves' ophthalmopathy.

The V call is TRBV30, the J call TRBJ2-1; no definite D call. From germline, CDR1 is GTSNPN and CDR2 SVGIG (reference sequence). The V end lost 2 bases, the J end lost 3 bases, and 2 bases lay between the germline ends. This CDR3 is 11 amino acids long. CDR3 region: CAWSHYNEQFF. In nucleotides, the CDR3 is TGTGCCTGGAGTCACTACAATGAGCAGTTCTTC.

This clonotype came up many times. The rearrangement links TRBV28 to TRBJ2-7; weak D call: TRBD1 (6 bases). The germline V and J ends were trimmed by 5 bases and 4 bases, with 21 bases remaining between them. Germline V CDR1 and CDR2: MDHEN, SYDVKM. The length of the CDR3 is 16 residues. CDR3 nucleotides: TGTGCCAGCAGTACTCCTCAGGGGATCCTTTGGTACGAGCAGTACTTC. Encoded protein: CASSTPQGILWYEQYF.

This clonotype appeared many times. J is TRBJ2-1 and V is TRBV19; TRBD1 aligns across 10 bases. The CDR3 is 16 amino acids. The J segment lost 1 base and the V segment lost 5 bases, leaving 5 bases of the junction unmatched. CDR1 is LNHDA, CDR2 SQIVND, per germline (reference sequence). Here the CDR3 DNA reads TGTGCCAGTAGTCCGGGGACAGGGGAATCCTACAATGAGCAGTTCTTC. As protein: CASSPGTGESYNEQFF. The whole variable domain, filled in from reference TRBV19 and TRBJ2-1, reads DGGITQSPKYLFRKEGQNVTLSCEQNLNHDAMYWYRQDPGQGLRLIYYSQIVNDFQKGDIAEGYSVSREKKESFPLTVTSAQKNPTAFYLCASSPGTGESYNEQFFGPGTRLTVL.

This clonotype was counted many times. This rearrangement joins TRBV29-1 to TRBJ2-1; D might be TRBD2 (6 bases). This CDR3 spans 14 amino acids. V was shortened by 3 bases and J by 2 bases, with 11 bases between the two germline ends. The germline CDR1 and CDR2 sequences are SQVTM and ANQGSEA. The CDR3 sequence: CSVEVGGAYNEQFF. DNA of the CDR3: TGCAGCGTTGAGGTTGGAGGGGCCTACAATGAGCAGTTCTTC.

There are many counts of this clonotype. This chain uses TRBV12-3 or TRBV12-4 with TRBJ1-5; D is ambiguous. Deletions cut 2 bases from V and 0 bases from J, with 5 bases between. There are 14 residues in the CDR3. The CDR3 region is CASSLRYSNQPQHF. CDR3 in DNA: TGTGCCAGCAGTTTAAGATATAGCAATCAGCCCCAGCATTTT.

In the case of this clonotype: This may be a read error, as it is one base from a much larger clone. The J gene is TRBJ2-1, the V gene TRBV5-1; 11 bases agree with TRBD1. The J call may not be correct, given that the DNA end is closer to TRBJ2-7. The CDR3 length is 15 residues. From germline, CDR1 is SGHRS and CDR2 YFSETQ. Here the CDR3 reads CASIKDRGPYNEQYF. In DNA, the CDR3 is TGCGCCAGCATCAAGGACAGGGGGCCCTACAATGAGCAGTACTTC.

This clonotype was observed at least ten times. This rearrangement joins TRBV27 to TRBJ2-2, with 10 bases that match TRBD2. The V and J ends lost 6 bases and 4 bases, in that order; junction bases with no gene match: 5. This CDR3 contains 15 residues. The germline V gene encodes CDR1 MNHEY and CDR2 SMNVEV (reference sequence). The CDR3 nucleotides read TGTGCCAGCAGCCCTAGCGGGAGAGGCACCGGGGAGCTGTTTTTT. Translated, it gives CASSPSGRGTGELFF.

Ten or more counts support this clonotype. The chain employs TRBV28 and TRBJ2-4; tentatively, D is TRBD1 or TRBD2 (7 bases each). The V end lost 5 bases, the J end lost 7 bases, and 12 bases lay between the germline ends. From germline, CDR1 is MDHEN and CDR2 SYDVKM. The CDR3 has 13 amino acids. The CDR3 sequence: CASSPGGGNIQYF. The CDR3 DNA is TGTGCCAGCAGTCCAGGGGGGGGCAACATTCAGTACTTC.

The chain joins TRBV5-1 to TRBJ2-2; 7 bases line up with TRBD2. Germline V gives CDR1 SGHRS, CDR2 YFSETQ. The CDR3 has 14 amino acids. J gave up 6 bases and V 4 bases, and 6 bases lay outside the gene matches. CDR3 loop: CASSLREAAGELFF. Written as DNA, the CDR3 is TGCGCCAGCAGCCTTCGGGAGGCCGCCGGGGAGCTGTTTTTT. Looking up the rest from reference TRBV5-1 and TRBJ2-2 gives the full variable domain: KAGVTQTPRYLIKTRGQQVTLSCSPISGHRSVSWYQQTPGQGLQFLFEYFSETQRNKGNFPGRFSGRQFSNSRSEMNVSTLELGDSALYLCASSLREAAGELFFGEGSRLTVL.

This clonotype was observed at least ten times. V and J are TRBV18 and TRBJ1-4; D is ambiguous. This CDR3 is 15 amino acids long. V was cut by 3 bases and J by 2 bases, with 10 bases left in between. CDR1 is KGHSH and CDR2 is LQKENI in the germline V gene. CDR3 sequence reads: CASSPAVGTNEKLFF. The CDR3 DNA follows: TGTGCCAGCTCACCGGCGGTAGGGACTAATGAAAAACTGTTTTTT.

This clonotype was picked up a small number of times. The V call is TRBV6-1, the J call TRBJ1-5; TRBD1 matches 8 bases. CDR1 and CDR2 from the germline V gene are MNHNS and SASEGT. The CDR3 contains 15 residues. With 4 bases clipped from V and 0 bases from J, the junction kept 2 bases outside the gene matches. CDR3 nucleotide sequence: TGTGCCAGCAGTGCGACAGGGGATAGCAATCAGCCCCAGCATTTT. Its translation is CASSATGDSNQPQHF.

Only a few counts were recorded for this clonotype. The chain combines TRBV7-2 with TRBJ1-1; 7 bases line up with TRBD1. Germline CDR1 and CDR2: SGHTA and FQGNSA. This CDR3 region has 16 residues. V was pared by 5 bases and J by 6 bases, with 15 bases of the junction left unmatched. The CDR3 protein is CASSPRGGGKGSEAFF. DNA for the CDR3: TGTGCCAGCAGCCCCAGGGGAGGGGGCAAAGGTTCTGAAGCTTTCTTT.

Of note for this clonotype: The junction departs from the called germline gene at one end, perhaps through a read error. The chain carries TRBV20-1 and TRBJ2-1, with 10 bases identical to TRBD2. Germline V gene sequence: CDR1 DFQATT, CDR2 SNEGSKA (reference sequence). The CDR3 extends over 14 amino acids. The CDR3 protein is CSAWTSGANNEQLF. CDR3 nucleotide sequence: TGCAGTGCTTGGACTAGCGGAGCCAACAATGAGCAGCTCTTC.

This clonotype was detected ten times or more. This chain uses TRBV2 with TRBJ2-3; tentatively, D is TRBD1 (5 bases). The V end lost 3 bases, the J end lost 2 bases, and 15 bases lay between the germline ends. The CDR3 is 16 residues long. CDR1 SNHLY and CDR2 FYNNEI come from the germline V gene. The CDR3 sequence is CASSDYGRASTDTQYF. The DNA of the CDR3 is TGTGCCAGCAGTGATTATGGCAGGGCCTCCACAGATACGCAGTATTTT.

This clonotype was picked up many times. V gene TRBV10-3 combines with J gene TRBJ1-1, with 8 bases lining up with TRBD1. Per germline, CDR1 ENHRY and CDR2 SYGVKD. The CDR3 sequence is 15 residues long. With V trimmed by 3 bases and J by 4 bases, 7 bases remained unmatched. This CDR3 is CAISETGGVGTEAFF. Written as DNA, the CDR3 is TGTGCCATCAGTGAAACAGGGGGAGTTGGCACTGAAGCTTTCTTT.

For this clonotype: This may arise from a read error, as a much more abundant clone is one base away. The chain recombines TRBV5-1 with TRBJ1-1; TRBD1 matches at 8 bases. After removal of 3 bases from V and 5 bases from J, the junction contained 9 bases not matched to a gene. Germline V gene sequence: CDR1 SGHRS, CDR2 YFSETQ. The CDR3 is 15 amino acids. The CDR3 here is CASSSRTGIETEAFF. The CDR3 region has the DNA TGCGCCAGCAGCTCCCGGACAGGGATCGAAACTGAAGCTTTCTTT.

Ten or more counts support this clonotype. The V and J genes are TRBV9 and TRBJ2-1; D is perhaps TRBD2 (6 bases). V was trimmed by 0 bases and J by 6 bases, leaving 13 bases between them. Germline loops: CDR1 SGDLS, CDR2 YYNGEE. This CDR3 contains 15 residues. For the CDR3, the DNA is TGTGCCAGCAGCGTAGATCCGGGAGCGCCCAATGAGCAGTTCTTC. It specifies CASSVDPGAPNEQFF.

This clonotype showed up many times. CDR3: CASSDWSSGANVLTF. In nucleotides, the CDR3 is TGTGCCAGCAGCGACTGGAGCTCTGGGGCCAACGTCCTGACTTTC. The rearrangement uses TRBV12-3 or TRBV12-4 and TRBJ2-6; no firm D call. The CDR3 runs 15 residues. Trimming shortened V by 6 bases and J by 0 bases, and 9 bases separated the two germline ends.

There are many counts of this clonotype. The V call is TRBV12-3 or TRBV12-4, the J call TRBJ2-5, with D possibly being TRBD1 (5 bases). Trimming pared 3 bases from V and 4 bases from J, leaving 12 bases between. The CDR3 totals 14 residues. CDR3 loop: CASSFDRISETQYF. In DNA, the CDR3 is TGTGCCAGCAGTTTCGACAGAATTTCAGAGACCCAGTACTTC.

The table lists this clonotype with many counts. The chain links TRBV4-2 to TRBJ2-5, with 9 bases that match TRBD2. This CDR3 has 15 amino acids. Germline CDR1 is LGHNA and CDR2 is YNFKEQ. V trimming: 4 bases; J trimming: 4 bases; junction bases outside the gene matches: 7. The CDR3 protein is CASSPTGGGAETQYF. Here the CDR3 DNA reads TGTGCCAGCAGCCCCACAGGCGGGGGGGCAGAGACCCAGTACTTC.

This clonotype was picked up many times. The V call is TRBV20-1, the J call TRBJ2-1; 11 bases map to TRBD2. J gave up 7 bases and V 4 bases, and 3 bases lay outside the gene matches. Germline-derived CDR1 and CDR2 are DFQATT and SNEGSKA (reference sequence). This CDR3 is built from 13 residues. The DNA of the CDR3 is TGCAGTGCTATAGCGGGAGGGTCGAATGAGCAGTTCTTC. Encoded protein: CSAIAGGSNEQFF.